The source of this T cell receptor beta chain is a study of molecular identifiers for immune sequencing clone quantification. The CDR3 contains 16 residues. Germline V lookup: CDR1 MDHEN, CDR2 SYDVKM. Trimming removed 2 bases from V and 3 bases from J, with 17 bases in between. Naive CD8 T cells, phenotype CD8+CD4-CCR7+CD45RA+, were sorted. Many counts were recorded for this clonotype. The bulk TCR libraries were made with methods described before and with listed TCR primers. TCRdb recomputed calls from the PCR reads with MiXCR, one row per CDR3 protein. The sample holds about 65,000 distinct CDR3 sequences, approximately 17% seen once.

The sample was naive CD8+ T cells from blood, with Jurkat cell RNA spiked in. Subset specified: FACS-sorted CD8+CD4-CCR7+CD45RA+ naive T cells. The V gene is TRBV28, the J gene TRBJ2-7; D perhaps matches TRBD2 (6 bases). This clonotype was sampled from a human donor in good health. Some libraries in this study had Jurkat cell RNA spiked in. CDR3 coding DNA: TGTGCCAGCAGTTTAAAAGTCGGCCGACTAGACTACGAGCAGTACTTC. Its protein product is CASSLKVGRLDYEQYF.